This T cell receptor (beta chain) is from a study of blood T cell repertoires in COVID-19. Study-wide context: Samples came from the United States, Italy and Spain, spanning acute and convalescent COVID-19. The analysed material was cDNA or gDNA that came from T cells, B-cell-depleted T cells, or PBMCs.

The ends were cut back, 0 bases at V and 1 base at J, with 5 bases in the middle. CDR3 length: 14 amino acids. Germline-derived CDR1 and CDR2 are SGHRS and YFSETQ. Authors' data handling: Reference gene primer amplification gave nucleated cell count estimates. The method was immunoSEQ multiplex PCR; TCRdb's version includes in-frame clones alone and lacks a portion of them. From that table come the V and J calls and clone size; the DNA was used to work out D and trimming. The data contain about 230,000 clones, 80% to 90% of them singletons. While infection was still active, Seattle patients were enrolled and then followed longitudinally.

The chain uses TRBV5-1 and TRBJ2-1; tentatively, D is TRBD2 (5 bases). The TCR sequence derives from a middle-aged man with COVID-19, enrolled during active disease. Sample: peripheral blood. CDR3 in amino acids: CASSLAGSYNEQFF. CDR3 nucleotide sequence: TGCGCCAGCAGCTTGGCGGGATCCTACAATGAGCAGTTCTTC. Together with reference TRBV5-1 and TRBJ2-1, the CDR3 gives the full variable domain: KAGVTQTPRYLIKTRGQQVTLSCSPISGHRSVSWYQQTPGQGLQFLFEYFSETQRNKGNFPGRFSGRQFSNSRSEMNVSTLELGDSALYLCASSLAGSYNEQFFGPGTRLTVL.